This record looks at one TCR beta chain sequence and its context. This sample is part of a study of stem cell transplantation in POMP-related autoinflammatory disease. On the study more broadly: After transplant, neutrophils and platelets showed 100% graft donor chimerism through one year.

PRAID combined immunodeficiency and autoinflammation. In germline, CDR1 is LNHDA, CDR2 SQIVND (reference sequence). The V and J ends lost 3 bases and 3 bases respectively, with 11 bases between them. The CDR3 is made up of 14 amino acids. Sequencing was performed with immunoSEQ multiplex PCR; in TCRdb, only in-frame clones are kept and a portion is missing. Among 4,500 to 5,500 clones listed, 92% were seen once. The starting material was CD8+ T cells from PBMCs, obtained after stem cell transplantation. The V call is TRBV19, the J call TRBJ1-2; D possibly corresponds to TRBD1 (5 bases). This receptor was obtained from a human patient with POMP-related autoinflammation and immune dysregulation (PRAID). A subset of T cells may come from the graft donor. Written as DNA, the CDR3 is TGTGCCAGTAGTATCCCAGGGTCTGACTATGGCTACACCTTC. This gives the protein CASSIPGSDYGYTF.